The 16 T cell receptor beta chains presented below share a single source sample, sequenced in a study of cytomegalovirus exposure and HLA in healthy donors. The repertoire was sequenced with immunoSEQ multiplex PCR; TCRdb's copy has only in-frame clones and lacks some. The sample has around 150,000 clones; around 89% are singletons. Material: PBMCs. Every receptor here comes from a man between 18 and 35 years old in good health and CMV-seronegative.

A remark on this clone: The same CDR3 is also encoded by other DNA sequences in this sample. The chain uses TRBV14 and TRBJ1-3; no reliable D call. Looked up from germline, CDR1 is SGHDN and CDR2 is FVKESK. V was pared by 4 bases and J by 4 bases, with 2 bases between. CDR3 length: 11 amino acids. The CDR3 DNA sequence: TGTGCCAGCAGCCCAGGAAACACCATATATTTT. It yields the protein CASSPGNTIYF.

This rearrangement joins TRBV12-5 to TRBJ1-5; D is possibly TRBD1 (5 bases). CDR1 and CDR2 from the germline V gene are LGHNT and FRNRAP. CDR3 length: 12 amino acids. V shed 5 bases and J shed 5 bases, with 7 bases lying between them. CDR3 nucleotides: TGTGCTAGTGGTGTAGGGGATCAGCCCCAGCATTTT. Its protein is CASGVGDQPQHF.

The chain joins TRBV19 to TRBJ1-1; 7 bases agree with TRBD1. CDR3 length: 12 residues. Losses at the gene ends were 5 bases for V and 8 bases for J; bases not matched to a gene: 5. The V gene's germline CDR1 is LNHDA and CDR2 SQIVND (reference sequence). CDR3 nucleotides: TGTGCCAGTAGTGGAGGGGGCGGCGAAGCTTTCTTT. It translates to CASSGGGGEAFF. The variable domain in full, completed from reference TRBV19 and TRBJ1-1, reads DGGITQSPKYLFRKEGQNVTLSCEQNLNHDAMYWYRQDPGQGLRLIYYSQIVNDFQKGDIAEGYSVSREKKESFPLTVTSAQKNPTAFYLCASSGGGGEAFFGQGTRLTVV.

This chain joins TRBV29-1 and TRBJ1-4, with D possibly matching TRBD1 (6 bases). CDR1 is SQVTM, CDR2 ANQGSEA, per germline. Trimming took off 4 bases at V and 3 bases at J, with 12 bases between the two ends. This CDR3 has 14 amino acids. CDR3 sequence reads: CSVARGQANEKLFF. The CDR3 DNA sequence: TGCAGCGTTGCCAGGGGTCAAGCTAATGAAAAACTGTTTTTT.

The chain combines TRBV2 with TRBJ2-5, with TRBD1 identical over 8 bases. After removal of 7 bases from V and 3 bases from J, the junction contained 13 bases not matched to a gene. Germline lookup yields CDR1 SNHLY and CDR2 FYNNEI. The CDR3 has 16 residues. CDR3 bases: TGTGCCAGCAATGCGATACAGGGGGTTAGGAAAGAGACCCAGTACTTC. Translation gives CASNAIQGVRKETQYF.

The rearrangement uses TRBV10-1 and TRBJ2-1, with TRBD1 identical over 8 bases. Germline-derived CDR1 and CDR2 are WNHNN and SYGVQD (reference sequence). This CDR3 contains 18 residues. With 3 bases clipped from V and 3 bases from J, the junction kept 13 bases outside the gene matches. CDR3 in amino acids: CASSDPSGQGGLYNEQFF. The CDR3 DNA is TGCGCCAGCAGTGACCCCTCTGGACAGGGAGGCCTCTACAATGAGCAGTTCTTC.

CDR3 sequence reads: CASSSRGRSNEKLFF. The CDR3 coding sequence is TGTGCCAGCAGCTCCAGAGGTCGGAGTAATGAAAAACTGTTTTTT. The chain uses TRBV28 and TRBJ1-4; D is ambiguous. Germline lookup yields CDR1 MDHEN and CDR2 SYDVKM. V was shortened by 6 bases and J by 4 bases, with 15 bases between the two germline ends. The CDR3 loop spans 15 amino acids.

The CDR3 loop reads CASSEARRHLITEAFF. In DNA form, the CDR3 reads TGTGCCAGCAGTGAAGCGCGCAGGCACCTCATCACTGAAGCTTTCTTT. The chain has TRBV2 and TRBJ1-1; no clear D gene. V lost 0 bases to trimming and J lost 4 bases, with 15 bases between them. The CDR3 runs to 16 residues. Germline V CDR1 and CDR2: SNHLY, FYNNEI.

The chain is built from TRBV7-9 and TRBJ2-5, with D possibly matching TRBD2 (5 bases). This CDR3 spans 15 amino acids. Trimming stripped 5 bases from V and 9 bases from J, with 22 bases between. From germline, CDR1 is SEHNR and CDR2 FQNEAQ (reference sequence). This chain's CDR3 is CASSPPRSPLGAQYF. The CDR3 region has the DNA TGTGCCAGCAGCCCCCCAAGGTCCCCCCTCGGGGCCCAGTACTTC.

DNA for the CDR3: TGTGCCAGCAGCAGGTACGGGAGCTCCTACGAGCAGTACTTC. Residues: CASSRYGSSYEQYF. J is TRBJ2-7 and V is TRBV5-8; maybe TRBD2 (6 bases). Germline V gives CDR1 SGHTS, CDR2 YDEGEE. Trimming removed 4 bases from V and 0 bases from J, with 11 bases in between. The CDR3 is made up of 14 amino acids.

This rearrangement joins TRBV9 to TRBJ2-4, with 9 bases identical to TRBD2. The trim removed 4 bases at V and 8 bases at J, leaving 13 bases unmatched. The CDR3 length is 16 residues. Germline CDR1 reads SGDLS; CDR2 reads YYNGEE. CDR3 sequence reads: CASSPRAGGPSDIQYF. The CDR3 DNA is TGTGCCAGCAGCCCCCGAGCGGGAGGCCCCTCGGACATTCAGTACTTC.

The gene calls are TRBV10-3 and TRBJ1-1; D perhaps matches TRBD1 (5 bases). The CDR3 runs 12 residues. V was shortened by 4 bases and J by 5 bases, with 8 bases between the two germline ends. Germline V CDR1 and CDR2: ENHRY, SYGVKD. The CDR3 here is CAISAGRTEAFF. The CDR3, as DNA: TGTGCCATCAGTGCAGGGAGGACTGAAGCTTTCTTT.

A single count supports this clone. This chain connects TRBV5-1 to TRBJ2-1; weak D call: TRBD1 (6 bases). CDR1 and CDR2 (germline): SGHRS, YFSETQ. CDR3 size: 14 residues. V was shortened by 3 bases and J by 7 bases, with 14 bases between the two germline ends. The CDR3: CASSSAGTSNEQFF. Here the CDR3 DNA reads TGCGCCAGCAGCTCCGCCGGGACAAGTAATGAGCAGTTCTTC.

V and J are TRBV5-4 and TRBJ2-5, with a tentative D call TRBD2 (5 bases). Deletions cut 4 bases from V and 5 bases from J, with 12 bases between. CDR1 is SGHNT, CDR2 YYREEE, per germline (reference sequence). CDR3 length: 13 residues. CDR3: CASSDGGEETQYF. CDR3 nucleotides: TGTGCCAGCAGCGATGGAGGAGAGGAGACCCAGTACTTC.

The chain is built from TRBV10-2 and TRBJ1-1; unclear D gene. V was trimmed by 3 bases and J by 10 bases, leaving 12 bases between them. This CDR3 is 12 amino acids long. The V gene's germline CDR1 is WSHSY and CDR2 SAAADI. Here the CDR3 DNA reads TGCGCCAGCAGTGATACAGAACACTTAGCTTTCTTT. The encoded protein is CASSDTEHLAFF.

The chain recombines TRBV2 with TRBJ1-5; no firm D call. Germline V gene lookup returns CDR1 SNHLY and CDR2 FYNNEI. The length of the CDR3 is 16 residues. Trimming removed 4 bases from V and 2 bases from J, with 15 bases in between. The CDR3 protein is CASSVDAGVGNQPQHF. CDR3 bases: TGTGCCAGCAGTGTAGACGCCGGAGTAGGCAATCAGCCCCAGCATTTT.